The entry below describes one T cell receptor beta chain. Germline V gives CDR1 SGHRS, CDR2 YFSETQ. The CDR3 sequence is 15 residues long. The V gene end was trimmed by 2 bases and the J gene end by 3 bases; junction bases not matched to a gene: 8. Study processing details: Amplifying reference gene primers gave estimates of nucleated cell counts. The protocol was immunoSEQ multiplex PCR, while the TCRdb copy is restricted to in-frame clones and leaves out a portion. V, J and clone size are taken as reported in that table, and D and trimming were inferred from the DNA itself. The data show fewer than 400,000 clones, around 83% seen once. This sample is drawn from a study of blood T cell repertoires in COVID-19. Study information: The United States, Italy and Spain were the sources of the acute and convalescent COVID-19 samples. PBMCs, B-cell-depleted T cells, or T cells were the source of the cDNA or gDNA that made up the material.

The sequence derives from a man under 40 with active or convalescent COVID-19. Sequencing was carried out using peripheral blood. The J gene is TRBJ2-7, the V gene TRBV5-1, with 7 bases matching TRBD2. The CDR3 protein is CASSLGLAAVYEQYF. The CDR3 nucleotides are TGCGCCAGCAGCTTAGGGCTAGCGGCTGTCTACGAGCAGTACTTC.